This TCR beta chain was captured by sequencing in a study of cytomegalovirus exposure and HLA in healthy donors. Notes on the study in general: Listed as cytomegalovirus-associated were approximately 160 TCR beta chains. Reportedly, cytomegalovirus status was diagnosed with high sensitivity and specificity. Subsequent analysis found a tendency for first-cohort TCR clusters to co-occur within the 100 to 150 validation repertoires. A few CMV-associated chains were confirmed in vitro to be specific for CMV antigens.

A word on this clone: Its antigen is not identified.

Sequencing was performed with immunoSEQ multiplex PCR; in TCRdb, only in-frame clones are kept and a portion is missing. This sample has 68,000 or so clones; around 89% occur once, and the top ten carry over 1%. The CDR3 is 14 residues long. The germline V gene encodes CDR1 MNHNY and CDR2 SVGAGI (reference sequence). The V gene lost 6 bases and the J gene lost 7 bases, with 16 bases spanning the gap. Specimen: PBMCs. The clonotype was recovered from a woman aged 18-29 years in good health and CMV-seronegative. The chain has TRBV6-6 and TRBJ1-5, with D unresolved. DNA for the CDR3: TGTGCCAGCAGCTACACCGGGGAGTTGCAGCCCCAGCATTTT. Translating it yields CASSYTGELQPQHF.